Listed below are T cell receptor beta chains from one sample, sequenced in a study of blood T cell repertoires in COVID-19. Libraries were prepared by immunoSEQ multiplex PCR; TCRdb keeps only in-frame clonotypes and omits some of them. The sample records approximately 190,000 clones, 84% being singletons. Source material: peripheral blood. These TCRs come from a human donor in a cohort sampled during active COVID-19. CDR3s include the opening cysteine and the closing phenylalanine or tryptophan. The order of the fields is J gene, V gene, clone size, D gene, CDR3 DNA, CDR3 protein. The D gene is left open where the match is weak. Only part of the rows carry a size: once, few, many, or a class if the clone is expanded.

J gene: TRBJ2-3
V gene: TRBV14
clone size: .
D gene: TRBD2
CDR3 DNA: TGTGCCAGCAGCCAAGGAGGGACTAGGGTCGGGCATACGCAGTATTTT
CDR3 protein: CASSQGGTRVGHTQYF

J gene: TRBJ2-1
V gene: TRBV18
clone size: .
D gene: .
CDR3 DNA: TGTGCCAGCTCACCAGGCGGGGCGGGAGAGCAGTTCTTC
CDR3 protein: CASSPGGAGEQFF

J gene: TRBJ1-1
V gene: TRBV12-3/TRBV12-4
clone size: .
D gene: .
CDR3 DNA: TGTGCCAGCAGTTTGACAGCCACTGAAGCTTTCTTT
CDR3 protein: CASSLTATEAFF

J gene: TRBJ2-1
V gene: TRBV5-1
clone size: .
D gene: TRBD2
CDR3 DNA: TGCGCCAGCAGCTTATCATCGGGAGGGTCCTACAATGAGCAGTTCTTC
CDR3 protein: CASSLSSGGSYNEQFF

J gene: TRBJ1-6
V gene: TRBV2
clone size: .
D gene: TRBD1
CDR3 DNA: TGTGCCAGCAGTGAAAGGGCGGGACAGGGGAACTCACCCCTCCACTTT
CDR3 protein: CASSERAGQGNSPLHF

J gene: TRBJ1-1
V gene: TRBV20-1
clone size: .
D gene: .
CDR3 DNA: TGCAGTGCTAGAGGCGACACTGAAGCTTTCTTT
CDR3 protein: CSARGDTEAFF

J gene: TRBJ1-1
V gene: TRBV7-3
clone size: .
D gene: .
CDR3 DNA: TGTGCCAGCAGCCGCGGACAGAACACTGAAGCTTTCTTT
CDR3 protein: CASSRGQNTEAFF

J gene: TRBJ1-5
V gene: TRBV6-5
clone size: .
D gene: TRBD1
CDR3 DNA: TGTGCCAGCAGGGACAGGCCCAATCAGCCCCAGCATTTT
CDR3 protein: CASRDRPNQPQHF

J gene: TRBJ1-6
V gene: TRBV30
clone size: few
D gene: .
CDR3 DNA: TGTGCCTGGAGTGTAGGGCGGGGAAATTCACCCCTCCACTTT
CDR3 protein: CAWSVGRGNSPLHF

J gene: TRBJ2-1
V gene: TRBV28
clone size: .
D gene: .
CDR3 DNA: TGTGCCAGCAGGAGAACCTACAATGAGCAGTTCTTC
CDR3 protein: CASRRTYNEQFF

J gene: TRBJ1-5
V gene: TRBV19
clone size: .
D gene: .
CDR3 DNA: TGTGCCAGTAGTGTTAATAGCAATCAGCCCCAGCATTTT
CDR3 protein: CASSVNSNQPQHF

J gene: TRBJ2-1
V gene: TRBV18
clone size: .
D gene: TRBD1
CDR3 DNA: TGTGCCAGCTCACCGGGACAGGGGTCCTACAATGAGCAGTTCTTC
CDR3 protein: CASSPGQGSYNEQFF

J gene: TRBJ2-7
V gene: TRBV10-3
clone size: .
D gene: .
CDR3 DNA: TGTGCCATCAGTAGACAGCCTGCCTACGAGCAGTACTTC
CDR3 protein: CAISRQPAYEQYF

J gene: TRBJ2-7
V gene: TRBV18
clone size: few
D gene: .
CDR3 DNA: TGTGCCAGCTCACCGCCTTTCGGGGAGCTCTCCTACGAGCAGTACTTC
CDR3 protein: CASSPPFGELSYEQYF

J gene: TRBJ2-5
V gene: TRBV19
clone size: .
D gene: .
CDR3 DNA: TGTGCCAGTAGTACGTGGGGGGGCGTGGAGACCCAGTACTTC
CDR3 protein: CASSTWGGVETQYF

J gene: TRBJ1-1
V gene: TRBV27
clone size: .
D gene: .
CDR3 DNA: TGTGCCAGCAGCCCCCGGGAGGGATGGACTGAAGCTTTCTTT
CDR3 protein: CASSPREGWTEAFF

J gene: TRBJ1-1
V gene: TRBV11-2
clone size: .
D gene: .
CDR3 DNA: TGTGCCAGCAGCTCCGCAGTCACGAACACTGAAGCTTTCTTT
CDR3 protein: CASSSAVTNTEAFF

J gene: TRBJ1-1
V gene: TRBV24-1
clone size: .
D gene: .
CDR3 DNA: TGTGCCACCAGTGATTCCAGGGGCTATGGAGCTGAAGCTTTCTTT
CDR3 protein: CATSDSRGYGAEAFF

J gene: TRBJ1-3
V gene: TRBV13
clone size: .
D gene: TRBD1
CDR3 DNA: TGTGCCAGCAGCGGGCGGGACAGCGCTATAAGAAACACCATATATTTT
CDR3 protein: CASSGRDSAIRNTIYF

J gene: TRBJ2-6
V gene: TRBV5-1
clone size: .
D gene: TRBD1
CDR3 DNA: TGCGCCAGCAGCTCCAGGGGGCCGGGACTCGCTACCGGGGCCAACGTCCTGACTTTC
CDR3 protein: CASSSRGPGLATGANVLTF

J gene: TRBJ1-5
V gene: TRBV11-2
clone size: once
D gene: .
CDR3 DNA: TGTGCCAGCAGCTTGGGAGCAGGCTCCGATCAGCCCCAGCATTTT
CDR3 protein: CASSLGAGSDQPQHF

J gene: TRBJ2-1
V gene: TRBV3-1/TRBV3-2
clone size: few
D gene: TRBD2
CDR3 DNA: TGTGCCAGCAGCCCATTAGCGGGAGTGAACTACAATGAGCAGTTCTTC
CDR3 protein: CASSPLAGVNYNEQFF

J gene: TRBJ1-6
V gene: TRBV28
clone size: .
D gene: .
CDR3 DNA: TGTGCCAGCAGTAGAACCCACGGCCGGGACATCGCCGGGTCCCTCCACTTT
CDR3 protein: CASSRTHGRDIAGSLHF

J gene: TRBJ2-7
V gene: TRBV10-1
clone size: .
D gene: TRBD1
CDR3 DNA: TGCGCCACTTGGGACAGGGTATACGAGCAGTACTTC
CDR3 protein: CATWDRVYEQYF

J gene: TRBJ1-3
V gene: TRBV5-6
clone size: .
D gene: .
CDR3 DNA: TGTGCCAGCAGCCCCACCAGGGGAAGAAACACCATATATTTT
CDR3 protein: CASSPTRGRNTIYF

J gene: TRBJ2-7
V gene: TRBV7-8
clone size: once
D gene: .
CDR3 DNA: TGTGCCAGCAGCTTAGTCGACAGCGCTTACGAGCAGTACTTC
CDR3 protein: CASSLVDSAYEQYF

J gene: TRBJ2-1
V gene: TRBV19
clone size: .
D gene: .
CDR3 DNA: TGTGCCAGTACCGCGAGGGGGAAGGTAAACAATGAGCAGTTCTTC
CDR3 protein: CASTARGKVNNEQFF

J gene: TRBJ1-5
V gene: TRBV19
clone size: once
D gene: .
CDR3 DNA: TGTGCCAGTAGTATAGTAGGTTCGTTCCGGGTCAGCAATCAGCCCCAGCATTTT
CDR3 protein: CASSIVGSFRVSNQPQHF

J gene: TRBJ1-1
V gene: TRBV5-1
clone size: .
D gene: .
CDR3 DNA: TGCGCCAGCAGCTGGCAGATTGGCACGCCAGAAGCTTTCTTT
CDR3 protein: CASSWQIGTPEAFF

J gene: TRBJ2-2
V gene: TRBV5-1
clone size: .
D gene: TRBD1
CDR3 DNA: TGCGCCAGCAGCTTGGCACTAACCGGGACAGGTAACACCGGGGAGCTGTTTTTT
CDR3 protein: CASSLALTGTGNTGELFF

J gene: TRBJ2-2
V gene: TRBV28
clone size: .
D gene: .
CDR3 DNA: TGTGCCAGCAGTGCGCGGCGAGGTTCCGGGGAGCTGTTTTTT
CDR3 protein: CASSARRGSGELFF

J gene: TRBJ1-4
V gene: TRBV5-1
clone size: .
D gene: .
CDR3 DNA: TGCGCCAGCAGCTTGGCTCCTCGGTCAGGGTTATTTGAAAAACTGTTTTTT
CDR3 protein: CASSLAPRSGLFEKLFF

J gene: TRBJ1-6
V gene: TRBV13
clone size: .
D gene: .
CDR3 DNA: TGTGCCAGCAGCTCCCGTGGGACATATGATAATTCACCCCTCCACTTT
CDR3 protein: CASSSRGTYDNSPLHF

J gene: TRBJ2-2
V gene: TRBV5-1
clone size: .
D gene: TRBD2
CDR3 DNA: TGCGCCAGCAGCGGACGACTAGCGGGAAACACCGGGGAGCTGTTTTTT
CDR3 protein: CASSGRLAGNTGELFF

J gene: TRBJ2-2
V gene: TRBV28
clone size: .
D gene: TRBD1
CDR3 DNA: TGTGCCGGCTGCCGGGACAGGGTCCGGAACACCGGGGAGCTGTTTTTT
CDR3 protein: CAGCRDRVRNTGELFF

J gene: TRBJ1-2
V gene: TRBV2
clone size: .
D gene: .
CDR3 DNA: TGTGCCAGCAACCGACAGATTTCCTATGGCTACACCTTC
CDR3 protein: CASNRQISYGYTF

J gene: TRBJ1-5
V gene: TRBV28
clone size: .
D gene: .
CDR3 DNA: TGTGCCAGCATGGGGGCCCATCAGCCCCAGCATTTT
CDR3 protein: CASMGAHQPQHF

J gene: TRBJ1-1
V gene: TRBV20-1
clone size: .
D gene: TRBD1
CDR3 DNA: TGCAGTGCTAGTATTCCCGACAGGGTGACTGAAGCTTTCTTT
CDR3 protein: CSASIPDRVTEAFF

J gene: TRBJ2-3
V gene: TRBV5-1
clone size: few
D gene: TRBD1
CDR3 DNA: TGCGCCAGCAGCTACCGGGACAGGGCGAGCACAGATACGCAGTATTTT
CDR3 protein: CASSYRDRASTDTQYF

J gene: TRBJ2-7
V gene: TRBV11-3
clone size: .
D gene: TRBD2
CDR3 DNA: TGTGCCAGCAGCTTAGATCTACGGGAGGGCAGCGAGCAGTACTTC
CDR3 protein: CASSLDLREGSEQYF

J gene: TRBJ1-2
V gene: TRBV14
clone size: .
D gene: .
CDR3 DNA: TGTGCCAGCAGCCAAAATCAGGGAATCGATGGCTACACCTTC
CDR3 protein: CASSQNQGIDGYTF

J gene: TRBJ1-2
V gene: TRBV7-9
clone size: .
D gene: TRBD1
CDR3 DNA: TGTGCCAGCAGCTCTGGACAGGGGAGCAACTATGGCTACACCTTC
CDR3 protein: CASSSGQGSNYGYTF

J gene: TRBJ2-5
V gene: TRBV18
clone size: once
D gene: TRBD1
CDR3 DNA: TGTGCCAGCTCACCTGGGACAGGGAGGGTGGAGACCCAGTACTTC
CDR3 protein: CASSPGTGRVETQYF

J gene: TRBJ1-1
V gene: TRBV5-1
clone size: .
D gene: TRBD1
CDR3 DNA: TGCGCCAGCAGCTTGGTCCAGGGGGCTAGGGGAACTGAAGCTTTCTTT
CDR3 protein: CASSLVQGARGTEAFF

J gene: TRBJ2-7
V gene: TRBV7-9
clone size: .
D gene: TRBD2
CDR3 DNA: TGTGCCAGCAGCTTAGCTAGCGGGAGGACCGAGCAGTACTTC
CDR3 protein: CASSLASGRTEQYF